This TCR beta chain emerged from a study of blood T cell repertoires in COVID-19. Study as a whole: Sources were T cells, B-cell-depleted T cells, or PBMCs; the material itself was cDNA or gDNA.

Produced via immunoSEQ multiplex PCR; TCRdb's table is partial and in-frame only. This sample has hundreds of thousands of clones, with about 93% found just once. This clonotype was obtained from a man aged 60-69 years with COVID-19, enrolled during active disease. Sequenced input: peripheral blood.

CDR3 DNA: TGTGCCAGTAGTACGAAACTAGCGGGAGGGGGGACCTCCTACAATGAGCAGTTCTTC. It translates to CASSTKLAGGGTSYNEQFF. The rearrangement links TRBV19 to TRBJ2-1; 13 bases fit TRBD2. Germline assignment: CDR1 LNHDA and CDR2 SQIVND (reference sequence). The CDR3 runs to 19 residues. After removal of 4 bases from V and 0 bases from J, the junction contained 9 bases not matched to a gene.